These 5 T cell receptor beta chains were sequenced from one sample in a study of blood T cell repertoires in COVID-19. Sequenced by immunoSEQ multiplex PCR; TCRdb stores in-frame clones only, minus some. In the table there are over 85,000 clones, roughly 86% of which are singletons. Sequenced material: peripheral blood. The receptors stem from a human donor in a cohort sampled during active COVID-19.

The chain employs TRBV19 and TRBJ2-7; 8 bases fit TRBD1. Germline lookup yields CDR1 LNHDA and CDR2 SQIVND (reference sequence). This CDR3 contains 15 residues. The V segment lost 5 bases and the J segment 1 base; nucleotides outside the gene matches: 7. CDR3 coding DNA: TGTGCCAGTAGTCCTTCCGGGACAGGATCCTACGAGCAGTACTTC. Protein product: CASSPSGTGSYEQYF.

This chain links TRBV5-4 with TRBJ2-1; no clear D gene. The CDR3 contains 16 residues. Deletions cut 0 bases from V and 5 bases from J, with 15 bases between. Germline CDR1 SGHNT, CDR2 YYREEE (reference sequence). DNA for the CDR3: TGTGCCAGCAGCTTGGGCTGGGCGTCGCCCCACAATGAGCAGTTCTTC. Amino acids: CASSLGWASPHNEQFF.

J is TRBJ2-7 and V is TRBV28, with 11 bases that match TRBD2. Germline-derived CDR1 and CDR2 are MDHEN and SYDVKM. Germline trimming cut 3 bases from V and 7 bases from J; bases unmatched to any gene: 8. This CDR3 is built from 15 residues. For the CDR3, the DNA is TGTGCCAGCAGTTTCCTGACTAGCGGGACAAGGGAGCAGTACTTC. Residues: CASSFLTSGTREQYF.

This chain joins TRBV9 and TRBJ2-7; D not certain. The V gene's germline CDR1 is SGDLS and CDR2 YYNGEE. With 0 bases removed from V and 7 bases from J, the gap between germline ends came to 11 bases. The CDR3 length is 13 residues. CDR3 amino acids: CASSVDPGREQYF. In nucleotides, the CDR3 is TGTGCCAGCAGCGTAGACCCAGGTCGGGAGCAGTACTTC.

This clone was detected only once. Other DNA sequences from this sample encode an identical CDR3 as well. CDR3 in amino acids: CSALRVDEAFF. CDR3 DNA: TGCAGTGCGCTCAGGGTAGATGAAGCTTTCTTT. The rearrangement joins TRBV20-1 to TRBJ1-1, with a tentative D call TRBD1 (5 bases). Trimming removed 6 bases from V and 7 bases from J, with 12 bases in between. Germline-derived CDR1 and CDR2 are DFQATT and SNEGSKA (reference sequence). The CDR3 length is 11 residues.